Reported below is one TCR beta chain. No antigen is known for it. Unsorted whole blood served as the source of blood RNA, and germline DNA was extracted as well. Chronic HBV infection was present in the patients, who were treatment-naive. Prior to the surgical procedure, around 3.8 milliliters of peripheral blood were collected. These data belong to a study of tumor-infiltrating lymphocytes in primary liver carcinoma. Overall study: Staging placed the tumors at T1-T3 N0M0, and they measured about 4.2 to 10 cm across.

The investigators made TCR beta cDNA from around 540 ng total RNA, using a constant-region primer. Libraries for TCR beta were built through three nested multiplex PCR rounds, which together made up a slightly modified ARM-PCR procedure. TCRdb reprocessed the multiplex PCR reads via MiXCR and lists one record per CDR3 protein. The top ten hold roughly 9% of the sample, which has about 300,000 distinct CDR3 sequences, approximately 65% seen once. Study outcomes and limitations: Blood's top-250-clone fraction was significantly lower than that of tumors (p = 0.039).

The TCR originated in a man aged 35 to 55 with primary liver carcinoma and hepatitis B virus infection. The material sequenced was peripheral blood.

CDR3 nucleotide sequence: TGTGCCAGCAGCAGCGGACTAGCGGGAGTTTCAACCGGGGAGCTGTTTTTT. Its protein is CASSSGLAGVSTGELFF. The gene calls are TRBV7-8 and TRBJ2-2, with 13 bases identical to TRBD2. The J segment lost 5 bases and the V segment lost 5 bases, leaving 8 bases of the junction unmatched. The CDR3 loop spans 17 amino acids. The germline CDR1 and CDR2 sequences are SGHVS and FQNEAQ.